The 24 T cell receptor beta chains below come from one sample, sequenced in a study of spatial heterogeneity in lung cancer. Time point here: sample taken at primary tumor resection. Sequencing of whole RNA from tumor, nontumor lung or frozen PBMC involved no sorting. One entry per CDR3 protein results from TCRdb running MiXCR on the 5' RACE reads. Of around 12,000 distinct CDR3 sequences in the sample, approximately 15% were seen once. The input for sequencing was PBMCs, taken at surgery. Source of these receptors: a male donor with early-stage non-small cell lung cancer.

The genes are TRBV18 and TRBJ1-2, with D perhaps matching TRBD1 (5 bases). The CDR3 runs to 14 residues. Germline lookup yields CDR1 KGHSH and CDR2 LQKENI. The V gene lost 6 bases and the J gene lost 8 bases, with 19 bases spanning the gap. The CDR3 is CASSAGTAIVGYTF. The CDR3, as DNA: TGTGCCAGCTCCGCCGGGACGGCGATAGTCGGCTACACCTTC.

The chain employs TRBV6-2 or TRBV6-3 and TRBJ2-5; 7 bases fit TRBD1. Germline V gene lookup returns CDR1 MNHEY and CDR2 SVGEGT. The CDR3 runs to 14 residues. J gave up 5 bases and V 1 base, and 4 bases lay outside the gene matches. The CDR3 region is CASSYYQDRETQYF. For the CDR3, the DNA is TGTGCCAGCAGTTACTACCAGGACAGGGAGACCCAGTACTTC.

The V gene is TRBV28, the J gene TRBJ2-7, with D possibly matching TRBD2 (5 bases). Germline loops: CDR1 MDHEN, CDR2 SYDVKM. Trimming left V 3 bases short and J 4 bases short, with 13 bases between. The CDR3 totals 14 residues. CDR3 loop: CASSFSRDWYEQYF. In DNA, the CDR3 is TGTGCCAGCAGTTTTTCGAGGGATTGGTACGAGCAGTACTTC. Supplemented by reference TRBV28 and TRBJ2-7, the full variable domain reads DVKVTQSSRYLVKRTGEKVFLECVQDMDHENMFWYRQDPGLGLRLIYFSYDVKMKEKGDIPEGYSVSREKKERFSLILESASTNQTSMYLCASSFSRDWYEQYFGPGTRLTVT.

This clonotype was detected a few times. The chain recombines TRBV7-9 with TRBJ1-4; maybe TRBD1 (5 bases). Per the germline V gene, CDR1 is SEHNR and CDR2 is FQNEAQ (reference sequence). Trimming removed 6 bases from V and 8 bases from J, with 13 bases in between. This CDR3 has 13 residues. The CDR3 is CASSSGTEEKLFF. The CDR3 nucleotides read TGTGCCAGCAGTTCCGGGACGGAGGAAAAACTGTTTTTT.

The rearrangement uses TRBV20-1 and TRBJ2-7; TRBD2 agrees at 7 bases. The CDR3 sequence is 15 residues long. V dropped 1 base and J dropped 2; count of bases not matched to a gene: 8. CDR1 is DFQATT and CDR2 is SNEGSKA in the germline V gene (reference sequence). The CDR3 here is CSARGVGRDAYEQYF. The CDR3 nucleotides read TGCAGTGCTAGAGGGGTAGGGAGGGATGCCTACGAGCAGTACTTC.

This clonotype was recorded many times. The chain couples TRBV29-1 to TRBJ2-3, with no clear D. The V end was cut by 5 bases, the J end by 2 bases, with 5 bases between. There are 11 residues in the CDR3. CDR1 is SQVTM, CDR2 ANQGSEA, per germline. The CDR3 sequence: CSVRNTDTQYF. The DNA of the CDR3 is TGCAGCGTTCGCAACACAGATACGCAGTATTTT.

This clonotype was counted a few times. The chain joins TRBV20-1 to TRBJ2-2; D gene ambiguous. The V end was cut by 0 bases, the J end by 0 bases, with 11 bases between. The CDR3 runs to 16 residues. CDR1 is DFQATT, CDR2 SNEGSKA, per germline (reference sequence). In DNA, the CDR3 is TGCAGTGCTAGAGATAGATGGAAACCGAACACCGGGGAGCTGTTTTTT. Residues: CSARDRWKPNTGELFF.

This chain connects TRBV6-2 or TRBV6-3 to TRBJ2-1, with 8 bases aligning to TRBD2. This CDR3 region has 13 residues. J was trimmed by 7 bases and V by 9 bases; bases with no gene match: 8. CDR1 and CDR2 (germline): MNHEY, SVGEGT. CDR3 sequence: CARIAGLLNEQFF. The CDR3 nucleotides read TGTGCCAGGATAGCGGGGCTGTTAAATGAGCAGTTCTTC.

This rearrangement joins TRBV27 to TRBJ2-1; 7 nucleotides match TRBD1. V dropped 5 bases and J dropped 3; count of bases not matched to a gene: 1. This CDR3 region has 13 residues. Germline CDR1 is MNHEY and CDR2 is SMNVEV (reference sequence). The CDR3 here is CASSGQDYNEQFF. CDR3 nucleotide sequence: TGTGCCAGCAGTGGACAGGACTACAATGAGCAGTTCTTC.

This clonotype was detected a few times. The chain employs TRBV4-2 and TRBJ1-2; D unclear. Germline assignment: CDR1 LGHNA and CDR2 YNFKEQ. The CDR3 length is 14 residues. V lost 0 bases and J 2 bases, leaving 7 bases between the germline ends. The CDR3 loop is CASSQDPGNYGYTF. Written as DNA, the CDR3 is TGTGCCAGCAGCCAAGATCCGGGGAACTATGGCTACACCTTC.

V is TRBV11-2 and J is TRBJ2-2; no clear D. Trimming shortened V by 2 bases and J by 0 bases, and 7 bases separated the two germline ends. Germline-derived CDR1 and CDR2 are SGHAT and FQNNGV. This CDR3 is 15 amino acids long. The CDR3 nucleotides read TGTGCCAGCAGCTTAATACTGGCGAACACCGGGGAGCTGTTTTTT. It encodes CASSLILANTGELFF.

This clonotype was detected only a few times. The chain has TRBV7-6 and TRBJ1-1, with D possibly matching TRBD1 (5 bases). CDR1 and CDR2 (germline): SGHVS, FNYEAQ. This CDR3 has 15 amino acids. The ends were cut back, 1 base at V and 1 base at J, with 10 bases in the middle. In DNA, the CDR3 is TGTGCCAGCAGCTTAGAGACAGAAGGGAACACTGAAGCTTTCTTT. Its translation: CASSLETEGNTEAFF.

V gene TRBV7-2 combines with J gene TRBJ2-3; no clear D gene. The V gene lost 3 bases and the J gene lost 2 bases, with 6 bases spanning the gap. Germline V CDR1 and CDR2: SGHTA, FQGNSA. The CDR3 loop spans 13 amino acids. In DNA, the CDR3 is TGTGCCAGCAGCTTTCCAGCCACAGATACGCAGTATTTT. Translation gives CASSFPATDTQYF. Using reference TRBV7-2 and TRBJ2-3 for the parts outside the CDR3, the full variable domain is GAGVSQSPSNKVTEKGKDVELRCDPISGHTALYWYRQSLGQGLEFLIYFQGNSAPDKSGLPSDRFSAERTGGSVSTLTIQRTQQEDSAVYLCASSFPATDTQYFGPGTRLTVL.

This rearrangement joins TRBV10-2 to TRBJ2-3; D gene ambiguous. With 6 bases removed from V and 2 bases from J, the gap between germline ends came to 12 bases. The CDR3 loop spans 14 amino acids. CDR1 and CDR2 (germline): WSHSY, SAAADI. CDR3: CASRSPQPTDTQYF. CDR3 in DNA: TGCGCCAGCAGGTCCCCCCAACCCACAGATACGCAGTATTTT.

This clonotype was counted many times. CDR3 loop: CSAAADYQPQHF. Here the CDR3 DNA reads TGCAGTGCTGCGGCGGACTATCAGCCCCAGCATTTT. V gene TRBV20-1 combines with J gene TRBJ1-5; no firm D call. V shed 5 bases and J shed 5 bases, with 10 bases lying between them. There are 12 residues in the CDR3. The germline V gene has CDR1 DFQATT and CDR2 SNEGSKA (reference sequence).

At least ten counts were recorded for this clonotype. The chain links TRBV24-1 to TRBJ1-6; D not resolved. V gave up 4 bases and J gave up 7 bases, with 7 bases separating them. Germline assignment: CDR1 KGHDR and CDR2 SFDVKD. The CDR3 runs 13 residues. The CDR3 region is CATSDRQNSPLHF. CDR3 DNA sequence: TGTGCCACCAGTGACCGGCAGAATTCACCCCTCCACTTT.

In its sample, this clonotype was seen a few times. This chain uses TRBV6-1 with TRBJ2-7; TRBD1 or TRBD2 may be the D gene (5 bases each). Germline lookup yields CDR1 MNHNS and CDR2 SASEGT. Trimming pared 9 bases from V and 2 bases from J, leaving 11 bases between. This CDR3 is 12 amino acids long. The CDR3 loop reads CASTTGPYEQYF. For the CDR3, the DNA is TGTGCCAGTACGACGGGGCCCTACGAGCAGTACTTC.

This clonotype was counted a few times. The rearrangement joins TRBV11-2 to TRBJ2-1; no clear D gene. This CDR3 contains 15 residues. The V and J ends lost 2 bases and 0 bases respectively, with 8 bases between them. The germline V gene encodes CDR1 SGHAT and CDR2 FQNNGV. DNA for the CDR3: TGTGCCAGCAGCTTACCGGTGCTCTCCTACAATGAGCAGTTCTTC. Amino acids: CASSLPVLSYNEQFF.

V is TRBV3-1 and J is TRBJ2-7; perhaps TRBD2 as D (5 bases). The length of the CDR3 is 13 residues. Trimming took off 1 base at V and 6 bases at J, with 10 bases between the two ends. CDR1 is LGHDT and CDR2 is YNNKEL in the germline V gene (reference sequence). Written as DNA, the CDR3 is TGTGCCAGCAGCCAAGTGTCCGGGGTCGAGCAGTACTTC. Residues: CASSQVSGVEQYF.

This clonotype was observed many times. The chain carries TRBV29-1 and TRBJ1-2, with D hard to call. The V gene lost 6 bases and the J gene lost 8 bases, with 19 bases spanning the gap. This CDR3 comprises 13 residues. Germline V gene sequence: CDR1 SQVTM, CDR2 ANQGSEA. The CDR3 sequence: CSVISSGVGGYTF. DNA of the CDR3: TGCAGCGTAATCTCCTCCGGGGTCGGCGGCTACACCTTC.

The chain couples TRBV3-1 to TRBJ2-7; 7 nucleotides match TRBD2. Germline V gene sequence: CDR1 LGHDT, CDR2 YNNKEL (reference sequence). V shed 6 bases, J shed 3 bases, and the junction held 11 bases outside the gene matches. The CDR3 spans 15 residues. The CDR3 DNA follows: TGTGCCAGCAGACTCGGCTCAGCGGGGCGCTACGAGCAGTACTTC. It codes for CASRLGSAGRYEQYF.

The V gene is TRBV4-1, the J gene TRBJ2-5; D gene uncertain. The CDR3 covers 14 residues. V lost 0 bases, J lost 2 bases, and 7 bases lay in between. The V gene's germline CDR1 is MGHRA and CDR2 YSYEKL. This CDR3 is CASSQDPGQETQYF. Written as DNA, the CDR3 is TGCGCCAGCAGCCAAGACCCGGGTCAAGAGACCCAGTACTTC.

This clonotype was counted at least ten times. The chain recombines TRBV12-3 or TRBV12-4 with TRBJ2-2, with D unclear. V was trimmed by 5 bases and J by 6 bases, leaving 13 bases between them. This CDR3 has 14 residues. The CDR3 DNA sequence: TGTGCCAGCAGTAGGAACACCGAATCCGGGGAGCTGTTTTTT. Protein sequence: CASSRNTESGELFF.

This clonotype was seen more than once but under ten times. V and J are TRBV12-3 or TRBV12-4 and TRBJ2-2; 7 bases fit TRBD1. There are 14 residues in the CDR3. V shed 6 bases and J 6 bases; nucleotides not matched to a gene: 7. This CDR3 is CASRERGLAGELFF. The CDR3 region has the DNA TGTGCCAGCAGGGAAAGGGGGCTTGCCGGGGAGCTGTTTTTT.